Sequencing of this TCR beta chain was carried out in a study of T cell repertoires in cytomegalovirus infection. Study information: It can be stated that public TCR beta signatures indicated CMV infection as well as a matching HLA type.

Study-wide results and limits: Pooled public TCR beta family frequency picked out CMV carriers with the relevant HLA. HLA-C-restricted CMV-specific TCR beta clonotypes were dominant in the ex vivo response.

TCRdb independently ran MiXCR on the reads; one entry per CDR3 protein. The sample lists 57,000 or so distinct CDR3 sequences, 25% to 40% seen once, with 60% to 80% in the top ten. Germline lookup yields CDR1 SGHVS and CDR2 FNYEAQ. The V segment lost 2 bases and the J segment 5 bases; nucleotides outside the gene matches: 8. This CDR3 is 16 amino acids long. In the case of this clonotype: As yet, its antigen is unknown.

This clonotype was obtained from a human donor in good health (CMV status not recorded). Some clones in this sample may be carry-over from other donors' samples. The chain is built from TRBV7-6 and TRBJ2-1, with TRBD2 matching 8 bases. The sample consisted of PBMCs, sequenced either directly or after in vitro stimulation (not recorded which). The CDR3 sequence is CASSLRRGGRDNEQFF. CDR3 DNA sequence: TGTGCCAGCAGCTTAAGACGGGGGGGGAGGGACAATGAGCAGTTCTTC.